Below, 32 T cell receptor beta chains from the same sample are listed, as sequenced in a study of blood T cell repertoires in COVID-19. Using immunoSEQ multiplex PCR, the repertoire was profiled, and TCRdb retains in-frame clones only, with some absent. The data hold under 200,000 clones, with approximately 80% observed a single time. Sequences were obtained from peripheral blood. The receptors shown here come from a woman aged 60-70 years with acute or convalescent COVID-19.

The chain employs TRBV5-1 and TRBJ2-7, with 10 nucleotides matching TRBD2. Germline-derived CDR1 and CDR2 are SGHRS and YFSETQ. The CDR3 covers 16 residues. V dropped 2 bases and J dropped 6; count of bases not matched to a gene: 11. CDR3 amino acids: CASSFGAGGSLSEQYF. In nucleotides, the CDR3 is TGCGCCAGCAGCTTCGGAGCGGGGGGGTCCCTTAGCGAGCAGTACTTC.

For the CDR3, the DNA is TGTGCCAGCAGCTCTCAGGGGGGCGACCCCCGCTCCCACCCAGGGTCCTACAATGAGCAGTTCTTC. Encoded protein: CASSSQGGDPRSHPGSYNEQFF. The chain recombines TRBV9 with TRBJ2-1; D possibly corresponds to TRBD1 (7 bases). The V end was cut by 4 bases, the J end by 1 base, with 33 bases between. The V gene's germline CDR1 is SGDLS and CDR2 YYNGEE. The CDR3 spans 22 residues.

The genes are TRBV5-1 and TRBJ2-1, with 12 positions matching TRBD2. Germline V lookup: CDR1 SGHRS, CDR2 YFSETQ. The V gene end was trimmed by 4 bases and the J gene end by 3 bases; junction bases not matched to a gene: 2. This CDR3 is 15 amino acids long. This CDR3 is CASSLTSGGYNEQFF. The CDR3 bases are TGCGCCAGCAGCCTGACTAGCGGGGGCTACAATGAGCAGTTCTTC.

In its sample, this clone was seen once. The rearrangement uses TRBV3-1 (or the pseudogene TRBV3-2) and TRBJ2-7; tentatively, D is TRBD1 (6 bases). CDR1 and CDR2 from the germline V gene are LGHDT and YNNKEL (reference sequence). Trimming took 4 bases from V and 0 from J, leaving 22 bases between them. The CDR3 length is 18 residues. The CDR3 DNA follows: TGTGCCAGCAGCCGACAACCTTTGTGGGGGCAGAGCTCCTACGAGCAGTACTTC. It specifies CASSRQPLWGQSSYEQYF.

The rearrangement links TRBV7-2 to TRBJ1-6; D is undetermined. The CDR3 is 16 amino acids. Per germline, CDR1 SGHTA and CDR2 FQGNSA. V lost 1 base and J lost 6, with 13 bases in between. The CDR3 loop reads CASSLGKGAGNSPLHF. CDR3 DNA sequence: TGTGCCAGCAGCTTAGGAAAGGGCGCGGGTAATTCACCCCTCCACTTT.

CDR3 sequence: CASGYGGIYEQYF. DNA of the CDR3: TGTGCCAGCGGGTATGGAGGGATCTACGAGCAGTACTTC. The genes are TRBV6-5 and TRBJ2-7, with a tentative D call TRBD2 (6 bases). The CDR3 is 13 residues long. The V end was cut by 8 bases, the J end by 3 bases, with 14 bases between. Germline CDR1 is MNHEY and CDR2 is SVGAGI.

V usage is TRBV27 and J usage is TRBJ1-2; a weak D match, TRBD1 (6 bases). Germline V CDR1 and CDR2: MNHEY, SMNVEV (reference sequence). Between the trimmed V and J ends, which lost 4 bases and 7 bases, there was a span of 13 bases. This CDR3 spans 13 amino acids. CDR3: CASSSLSGVGYTF. Written as DNA, the CDR3 is TGTGCCAGCAGTTCTCTCTCAGGGGTTGGCTACACCTTC.

V gene TRBV7-6 combines with J gene TRBJ2-1, with a weak D call TRBD1 (5 bases). V was pared by 1 base and J by 0 bases, with 10 bases between. The CDR3 sequence is 16 residues long. CDR1 and CDR2 from the germline V gene are SGHVS and FNYEAQ. The CDR3 is CASSLDRQFSYNEQFF. The CDR3 region has the DNA TGTGCCAGCAGCTTAGACCGACAGTTCTCCTACAATGAGCAGTTCTTC.

The chain is built from TRBV18 and TRBJ1-1; TRBD1 matches 9 bases. Germline-derived CDR1 and CDR2 are KGHSH and LQKENI. The CDR3 extends over 16 amino acids. The J segment lost 0 bases and the V segment lost 3 bases, leaving 5 bases of the junction unmatched. The chain's CDR3 is CASSPDRGPMNTEAFF. In nucleotides, the CDR3 is TGTGCCAGCTCACCGGACAGGGGACCAATGAACACTGAAGCTTTCTTT.

The chain combines TRBV11-2 with TRBJ2-7; a possible D gene is TRBD2 (6 bases). Trimming removed 5 bases at V and 2 bases at J, with 13 bases between. In germline, CDR1 is SGHAT, CDR2 FQNNGV. CDR3 length: 14 residues. CDR3 sequence reads: CASSRAGGPYEQYF. The DNA of the CDR3 is TGTGCCAGCAGCCGTGCCGGGGGACCCTACGAGCAGTACTTC.

The chain is built from TRBV5-5 and TRBJ1-5; D gene unclear. V shed 2 bases and J shed 0 bases, with 12 bases lying between them. This CDR3 contains 16 residues. CDR1 and CDR2 (germline): SGHKS, YYEKEE (reference sequence). CDR3 amino acids: CASSFGFVGSNQPQHF. CDR3 DNA: TGTGCCAGCAGCTTCGGGTTCGTAGGTAGCAATCAGCCCCAGCATTTT.

The rearrangement uses TRBV5-1 and TRBJ2-2, with D perhaps matching TRBD2 (5 bases). CDR3 length: 13 residues. The germline CDR1 and CDR2 sequences are SGHRS and YFSETQ. V lost 0 bases to trimming and J lost 7 bases, with 7 bases between them. The CDR3 here is CASSLDGVGELFF. The CDR3 DNA reads TGCGCCAGCAGCTTGGACGGGGTCGGGGAGCTGTTTTTT.

This chain joins TRBV18 and TRBJ2-1, with 14 bases that match TRBD2. The junction had 3 bases not matched to a gene; V was cut back by 3 bases and J by 5 bases. The CDR3 is 16 amino acids. Germline values: CDR1 KGHSH, CDR2 LQKENI. The CDR3 is CASSPRTSGGNNEQFF. As DNA, the CDR3 is TGTGCCAGCTCACCCCGGACTAGCGGGGGGAACAATGAGCAGTTCTTC. Complete variable domain (other parts from reference TRBV18 and TRBJ2-1): NAGVMQNPRHLVRRRGQEARLRCSPMKGHSHVYWYRQLPEEGLKFMVYLQKENIIDESGMPKERFSAEFPKEGPSILRIQQVVRGDSAAYFCASSPRTSGGNNEQFFGPGTRLTVL.

The rearrangement uses TRBV28 and TRBJ1-4, with TRBD1 matching 9 bases. The CDR3 extends over 15 amino acids. Germline-derived CDR1 and CDR2 are MDHEN and SYDVKM. The trim removed 8 bases at V and 6 bases at J, leaving 10 bases unmatched. The CDR3 sequence: CASSVAGQGYEKLFF. The CDR3 DNA reads as TGTGCCAGCTCAGTTGCGGGACAGGGTTATGAAAAACTGTTTTTT.

The chain couples TRBV16 to TRBJ1-1, with D possibly being TRBD1 (6 bases). V was trimmed by 1 base and J by 6 bases, leaving 15 bases between them. The CDR3 is 15 amino acids. Germline V CDR1 and CDR2: KGHSY, FQNENV. CDR3 DNA sequence: TGTGCCAGCAGCCAATTTTGGGACAATCCGGCTGAAGCTTTCTTT. It specifies CASSQFWDNPAEAFF.

The V call is TRBV28, the J call TRBJ1-2; TRBD1 matches at 9 bases. The CDR3 covers 14 residues. Losses at the gene ends were 2 bases for V and 4 bases for J; bases not matched to a gene: 2. The germline gives CDR1 MDHEN, CDR2 SYDVKM. CDR3 DNA: TGTGCCAGCAGTTTAAGGGACAGGGTCTATGGCTACACCTTC. Encoded protein: CASSLRDRVYGYTF.

This rearrangement joins TRBV7-2 to TRBJ1-1, with D unclear. V dropped 1 base and J dropped 0 bases, with 9 bases sitting between them. CDR3 length: 15 amino acids. Looked up from germline, CDR1 is SGHTA and CDR2 is FQGNSA. The chain's CDR3 is CASSLERSLNTEAFF. The CDR3 DNA reads as TGTGCCAGCAGCTTAGAGCGTAGTCTGAACACTGAAGCTTTCTTT.

This chain links TRBV18 with TRBJ1-5; D is unresolved. V lost 6 bases and J 12 bases, leaving 18 bases between the germline ends. CDR1 is KGHSH and CDR2 is LQKENI in the germline V gene. There are 13 residues in the CDR3. This CDR3 is CASSLTTVADQHF. The CDR3 bases are TGTGCCAGCTCGCTCACCACCGTGGCCGACCAGCATTTT.

This chain links TRBV9 with TRBJ1-2, with 7 bases lining up with TRBD1. CDR3 length: 17 amino acids. Germline-derived CDR1 and CDR2 are SGDLS and YYNGEE. The V gene end was trimmed by 0 bases and the J gene end by 4 bases; junction bases not matched to a gene: 12. The CDR3 is CASSVEKGWGQLYGYTF. Here the CDR3 DNA reads TGTGCCAGCAGCGTAGAGAAGGGTTGGGGACAGCTCTATGGCTACACCTTC.

The CDR3 is CASSAGTLGRYSNQPQHF. As DNA, the CDR3 is TGTGCCAGCAGCGCCGGGACACTAGGGAGATATAGCAATCAGCCCCAGCATTTT. The chain links TRBV27 to TRBJ1-5; a weak D match, TRBD1 (6 bases). The V end was cut by 6 bases, the J end by 0 bases, with 21 bases between. Per germline, CDR1 MNHEY and CDR2 SMNVEV (reference sequence). The CDR3 loop spans 18 amino acids.

This chain joins TRBV5-1 and TRBJ2-7; 11 bases align to TRBD1. The junction had 3 bases not matched to a gene; V was cut back by 2 bases and J by 5 bases. Germline V CDR1 and CDR2: SGHRS, YFSETQ. The CDR3 covers 14 residues. The CDR3 nucleotides are TGCGCCAGCAGCTTAGGGACAGGGGGTGACGAGCAGTACTTC. It yields the protein CASSLGTGGDEQYF. The variable domain in full, completed from reference TRBV5-1 and TRBJ2-7, reads KAGVTQTPRYLIKTRGQQVTLSCSPISGHRSVSWYQQTPGQGLQFLFEYFSETQRNKGNFPGRFSGRQFSNSRSEMNVSTLELGDSALYLCASSLGTGGDEQYFGPGTRLTVT.

This clone was seen a few times. The genes are TRBV28 and TRBJ2-7, with TRBD1 matching 9 bases. With V trimmed by 0 bases and J by 4 bases, 1 base remained unmatched. CDR1 and CDR2 from the germline V gene are MDHEN and SYDVKM. The CDR3 spans 14 residues. CDR3 DNA sequence: TGTGCCAGCAGTTTATGGGACAGGGGTTACGAGCAGTACTTC. Protein product: CASSLWDRGYEQYF.

The V gene is TRBV4-3, the J gene TRBJ2-7, with TRBD2 matching 8 bases. The germline CDR1 and CDR2 sequences are LGHNA and YSLEER. The CDR3 spans 15 residues. J lost 3 bases, V lost 1 base, and 5 bases had no gene match. The CDR3 protein is CASSQARRGDYEQYF. The CDR3 DNA sequence: TGCGCCAGCAGCCAAGCAAGGCGGGGGGACTACGAGCAGTACTTC.

The V and J genes are TRBV5-1 and TRBJ1-1, with a weak D call TRBD1 (5 bases). Germline V CDR1 and CDR2: SGHRS, YFSETQ. V lost 0 bases and J 1 base, leaving 7 bases between the germline ends. There are 14 residues in the CDR3. CDR3 residues: CASSLAGGNTEAFF. CDR3 bases: TGCGCCAGCAGCTTGGCGGGGGGGAACACTGAAGCTTTCTTT. Full variable domain (rest looked up from reference TRBV5-1 and TRBJ1-1): KAGVTQTPRYLIKTRGQQVTLSCSPISGHRSVSWYQQTPGQGLQFLFEYFSETQRNKGNFPGRFSGRQFSNSRSEMNVSTLELGDSALYLCASSLAGGNTEAFFGQGTRLTVV.

The rearrangement uses TRBV6-2 or TRBV6-3 and TRBJ1-1; TRBD1 matches 8 bases. V was clipped by 5 bases and J by 4 bases; unmatched bases: 12. CDR3 length: 16 amino acids. Germline V gene sequence: CDR1 MNHEY, CDR2 SVGEGT. CDR3: CASSTARGLLSTEAFF. The CDR3 nucleotides read TGTGCCAGCAGTACCGCCAGGGGGCTGTTAAGCACTGAAGCTTTCTTT.

CDR3 sequence (DNA): TGCGCCAGCAGCTTGACAGGGATGGGGCCCACCGGGGAGCTGTTTTTT. The encoded protein is CASSLTGMGPTGELFF. The rearrangement uses TRBV5-1 and TRBJ2-2; a weak D match, TRBD1 (6 bases). Per germline, CDR1 SGHRS and CDR2 YFSETQ. CDR3 length: 16 residues. V dropped 1 base and J dropped 4 bases, with 14 bases sitting between them.

The rearrangement uses TRBV9 and TRBJ2-3, with 14 bases lining up with TRBD2. Germline V gives CDR1 SGDLS, CDR2 YYNGEE. Trimming took 3 bases from V and 7 from J; bases not matched to a gene: 4. The CDR3 extends over 15 amino acids. In DNA form, the CDR3 reads TGTGCCAGCAGCGCGACTAGCGGGGGGGCCCATACGCAGTATTTT. This codes for CASSATSGGAHTQYF. Looking up the rest from reference TRBV9 and TRBJ2-3 gives the full variable domain: DSGVTQTPKHLITATGQRVTLRCSPRSGDLSVYWYQQSLDQGLQFLIQYYNGEERAKGNILERFSAQQFPDLHSELNLSSLELGDSALYFCASSATSGGAHTQYFGPGTRLTVL.

The chain couples TRBV18 to TRBJ2-5; TRBD1 matches at 7 bases. V was pared by 4 bases and J by 2 bases, with 4 bases of the junction left unmatched. This CDR3 has 14 amino acids. Per the germline V gene, CDR1 is KGHSH and CDR2 is LQKENI. DNA of the CDR3: TGTGCCAGCTCACGGGGGACAGCTCAAGAGACCCAGTACTTC. Its translation is CASSRGTAQETQYF.

The chain recombines TRBV19 with TRBJ1-1; unclear D gene. The germline gives CDR1 LNHDA, CDR2 SQIVND (reference sequence). The ends were cut back, 5 bases at V and 5 bases at J, with 9 bases in the middle. The CDR3 has 12 residues. The CDR3 region is CASSGGVTEAFF. CDR3 sequence (DNA): TGTGCCAGTAGTGGTGGAGTGACTGAAGCTTTCTTT.

The V gene is TRBV11-3, the J gene TRBJ2-1, with 7 bases lining up with TRBD2. From germline, CDR1 is SGHNT and CDR2 YENEEA. Unmatched junction bases numbered 6, after V lost 3 bases and J lost 7 bases. CDR3 size: 14 residues. The CDR3 region is CASSFGLEGNEQFF. In DNA form, the CDR3 reads TGTGCCAGCAGCTTCGGACTAGAGGGTAATGAGCAGTTCTTC. Drawing the rest from reference TRBV11-3 and TRBJ2-1, the complete variable domain is EAGVVQSPRYKIIEKKQPVAFWCNPISGHNTLYWYLQNLGQGPELLIRYENEEAVDDSQLPKDRFSAERLKGVDSTLKIQPAELGDSAVYLCASSFGLEGNEQFFGPGTRLTVL.

This chain uses TRBV4-2 with TRBJ2-1; D not resolved. Trimming stripped 3 bases from V and 0 bases from J, with 9 bases between. CDR1 and CDR2 (germline): LGHNA, YNFKEQ. The CDR3 has 15 residues. This CDR3 reads CASSHLDSSYNEQFF. In nucleotides, the CDR3 is TGTGCCAGCAGCCATCTAGATAGCTCCTACAATGAGCAGTTCTTC.

The genes are TRBV6-1 and TRBJ2-1, with 15 bases that match TRBD2. This CDR3 spans 19 amino acids. The germline V gene has CDR1 MNHNS and CDR2 SASEGT. The junction had 7 bases not matched to a gene; V was cut back by 4 bases and J by 0 bases. The CDR3 sequence is CASSAAGTSGGSSYNEQFF. Written as DNA, the CDR3 is TGTGCCAGCAGTGCGGCCGGGACTAGCGGGGGGAGCTCCTACAATGAGCAGTTCTTC.